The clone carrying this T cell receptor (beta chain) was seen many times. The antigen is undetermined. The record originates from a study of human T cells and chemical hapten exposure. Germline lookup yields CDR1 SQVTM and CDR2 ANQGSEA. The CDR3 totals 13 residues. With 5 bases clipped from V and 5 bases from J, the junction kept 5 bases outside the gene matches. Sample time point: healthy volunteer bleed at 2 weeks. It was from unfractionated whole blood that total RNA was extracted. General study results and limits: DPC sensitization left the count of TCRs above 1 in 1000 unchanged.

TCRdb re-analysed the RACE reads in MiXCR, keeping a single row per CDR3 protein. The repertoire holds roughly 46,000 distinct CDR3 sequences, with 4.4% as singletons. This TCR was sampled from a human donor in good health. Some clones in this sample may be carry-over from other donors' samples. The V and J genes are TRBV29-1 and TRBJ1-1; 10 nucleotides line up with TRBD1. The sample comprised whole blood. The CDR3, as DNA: TGCAGCGTTTCCGACAGGGGGCCAACTGAAGCTTTCTTT. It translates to CSVSDRGPTEAFF.